This T cell receptor (beta chain) derives from a study of T cell changes during pregnancy in multiple sclerosis (dated 2019 in TCRdb). A note on the overall study: Changes in the T cell repertoire over the course of pregnancy were examined in this study in women with multiple sclerosis.

Library method: the immunoSEQ multiplex PCR assay. In TCRdb, the immuneACCESS table is reduced to in-frame sequences with V and J assigned. These tables do not hold every clone; where another copy was compared, an unresolved V gene accounts for under half, and the others remain unexplained. This sample holds around 97,000 clones; roughly nine tenths were observed only once. Approximately 0.8% of the sample belongs to the ten largest clones. V is reduced by 3 bases and J by 7 bases, leaving a spacing of 15 bases between them. The germline V gene supplies CDR1 SQVTM and CDR2 ANQGSEA. The CDR3 spans 13 residues, from the cysteine through the phenylalanine. This entry keeps only the CDR3 DNA: 39 bases, framed from base 1. Details on this clone: Its binding antigen is unknown. No base quality information exists; no much larger clone differs at one position.

The starting material was peripheral blood, obtained in the second trimester of pregnancy. This sequence uses TRBV29-1 and TRBJ1-2; matching of 6 bases hints at TRBD1 as the D gene. The TCR sequence derives from a female donor in good health, enrolled as a control in a pregnancy study. The nucleotides are TGCAGCGTTGACCAGGGGAATTATCGTGGCTACACCTTC. Translated, this gives CSVDQGNYRGYTF.